This T cell receptor (beta chain) was retrieved from a study of blood T cell repertoires in COVID-19. Study-wide background: Spain, Italy and the United States supplied samples that represented acute and convalescent COVID-19.

Original processing methods: It was from reference gene primer amplification that nucleated cell counts were estimated. The repertoire was sequenced with immunoSEQ multiplex PCR; TCRdb's copy has only in-frame clones and lacks some. D and trimming were read from the DNA, whereas the V and J calls and clone size are those reported in that table. The table records about 300,000 clones, 70% to 90% of them present only once. The J segment lost 5 bases and the V segment lost 2 bases, leaving 7 bases of the junction unmatched. The CDR3 length is 15 residues. Germline CDR1 reads LNHNV; CDR2 reads YYDKDF (reference sequence). Patients in Seattle were enrolled during active infection, then followed longitudinally.

The chain links TRBV15 to TRBJ1-2, with 8 bases matching TRBD1. The source material was peripheral blood. The source is a woman aged 50 to 60 with COVID-19, enrolled during active disease. The CDR3 sequence: CATSRPGQDGYGYTF. The CDR3 coding sequence is TGTGCCACCAGCAGACCGGGACAGGACGGTTATGGCTACACCTTC.